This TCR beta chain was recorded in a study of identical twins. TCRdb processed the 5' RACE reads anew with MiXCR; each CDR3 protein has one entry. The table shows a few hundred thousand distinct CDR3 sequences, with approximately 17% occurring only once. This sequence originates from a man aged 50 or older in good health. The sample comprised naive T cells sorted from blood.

CDR3 sequence reads: CASSLGTYGHEQYF. CDR3 nucleotide sequence: TGTGCCAGCAGTTTAGGGACGTACGGCCACGAGCAGTACTTC. The genes are TRBV27 and TRBJ2-7, with D tentatively TRBD1 or TRBD2 (5 bases each). Trimming shortened V by 2 bases and J by 5 bases, and 13 bases separated the two germline ends. In germline, CDR1 is MNHEY, CDR2 SMNVEV (reference sequence). The CDR3 totals 14 residues.